The clone carrying this T cell receptor (beta chain) was picked up many times. Its antigen is currently unknown. Individual cDNA molecules received unique molecular identifiers. TCRdb analysed the 5' RACE reads with MiXCR anew, one entry per CDR3 protein. Of about 34,000 distinct CDR3 sequences in the sample, 5% to 6.5% were seen once. The CDR3 length is 14 residues. Germline V gene sequence: CDR1 SGHKS, CDR2 YYEKEE (reference sequence). V gave up 0 bases and J gave up 6 bases; unmatched junction bases: 4. This sample is part of a study of early T cells in non-severe SARS-CoV-2 infection. Study-level findings and limits: VDJdb matching favored anti-spike CD8 responses, missing private and CD4 specificities.

Sequences were obtained from whole blood. This clonotype was obtained from an adult who was a healthcare worker with PCR-confirmed SARS-CoV-2 infection or an uninfected control (not recorded which). V gene TRBV5-5 combines with J gene TRBJ1-2; the match to TRBD1 covers 8 bases. CDR3 sequence reads: CASSLARGLDGYTF. The CDR3 nucleotides are TGTGCCAGCAGCTTGGCCAGGGGGCTCGATGGCTACACCTTC.